The rows below give T cell receptor beta chains drawn from one sample of a study of cytomegalovirus exposure and HLA in healthy donors. Assay used: immunoSEQ multiplex PCR; TCRdb lists only in-frame clones, some missing. The table shows 110,000 or so clones, with under 97% occurring only once. The sequencing sample was made of PBMCs. The receptors were gathered from a woman between 18 and 30 years old in good health and CMV-seronegative. The CDR3 runs from the conserved cysteine through the conserved F or W.

>TRBV28
CASRIAAGGTEAFF
>TRBV5-1
CASSLQANTEAFF
>TRBV28
CASSLTGNRGYTF
>TRBV9
CASSVDSGQRNTGELFF
>TRBV9
CASSVMATSGNTIYF
>TRBV13
CASSPPRTSGVYEQYF
>TRBV7-9
CASSLTTSTVTEQYF
>TRBV10-2
CATGQVDEQYF
>TRBV9
CASSALGGLVSEQFF
>TRBV27
CASSPWAGGLHNEQFF
>TRBV5-1
CASSPDRGALSYEQYF
>TRBV5-4
CASSWDSSYEQYF
>TRBV7-3
CASSLNSNTEAFF
>TRBV5-8
CASIGLAVYHLAKNIQYF
>TRBV19
CASQVAGTLGGYTF
>TRBV6-6
CASSQTNEQFF
>TRBV5-8
CASSNGLAGGDTQYF
>TRBV28
CASSLLGLKETQYF
>TRBV7-3
CASSPGGGSPLHF
>TRBV18
CASSGAQNLNEQFF
>TRBV7-2
CASSPPGLANEQFF
>TRBV5-1
CASSLQNTEAFF
>TRBV28
CASRYSGTMNTGELFF
>TRBV6-5
CASTNPGSQGYTF
>TRBV5-5
CASSLGAGRPYEQYF